This TCR beta chain was sequenced in a study of blood T cells in healthy people across ages. Findings of the study overall: The long-lived group displayed more naive CD4+ cells, plus higher diversity, than the aged donors did.

Per sample, no less than 5 micrograms of total RNA were extracted. A note on this clonotype: Its antigen is not identified.

The authors ran a second PCR of about 7 to 12 cycles using a sample-barcoded 5' primer and a J-beta primer mix. All samples yielded 3 million or more CDR3-containing paired-end reads. TCRdb itself ran the 5' RACE reads through MiXCR, one entry per CDR3 protein. The sample yields about 780,000 distinct CDR3 sequences, 46% seen once. The CDR3 has 17 residues. CDR1 is DFQATT, CDR2 SNEGSKA, per germline (reference sequence). Trimming took 2 bases from V and 0 from J; bases not matched to a gene: 10. V usage is TRBV20-1 and J usage is TRBJ2-3, with 8 bases lining up with TRBD1. The clonotype was recovered from a man at least 80 years old in good health. Sequenced input: blood. The CDR3 sequence: CSARWEDRGPSTDTQYF. Here the CDR3 DNA reads TGCAGTGCTAGATGGGAAGACAGGGGCCCTAGCACAGATACGCAGTATTTT.